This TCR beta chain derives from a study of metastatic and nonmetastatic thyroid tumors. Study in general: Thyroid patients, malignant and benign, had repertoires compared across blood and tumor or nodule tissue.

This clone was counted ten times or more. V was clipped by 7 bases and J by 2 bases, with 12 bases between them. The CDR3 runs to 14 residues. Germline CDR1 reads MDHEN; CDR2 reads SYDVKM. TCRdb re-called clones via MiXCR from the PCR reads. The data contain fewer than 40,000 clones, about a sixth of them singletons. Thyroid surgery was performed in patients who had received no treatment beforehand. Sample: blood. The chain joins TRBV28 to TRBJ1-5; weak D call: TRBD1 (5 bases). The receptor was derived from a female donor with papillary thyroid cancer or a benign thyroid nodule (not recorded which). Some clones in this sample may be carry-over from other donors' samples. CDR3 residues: CASTRVRGNQPQHF. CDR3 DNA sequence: TGTGCCAGCACCAGGGTAAGGGGCAATCAGCCCCAGCATTTT.